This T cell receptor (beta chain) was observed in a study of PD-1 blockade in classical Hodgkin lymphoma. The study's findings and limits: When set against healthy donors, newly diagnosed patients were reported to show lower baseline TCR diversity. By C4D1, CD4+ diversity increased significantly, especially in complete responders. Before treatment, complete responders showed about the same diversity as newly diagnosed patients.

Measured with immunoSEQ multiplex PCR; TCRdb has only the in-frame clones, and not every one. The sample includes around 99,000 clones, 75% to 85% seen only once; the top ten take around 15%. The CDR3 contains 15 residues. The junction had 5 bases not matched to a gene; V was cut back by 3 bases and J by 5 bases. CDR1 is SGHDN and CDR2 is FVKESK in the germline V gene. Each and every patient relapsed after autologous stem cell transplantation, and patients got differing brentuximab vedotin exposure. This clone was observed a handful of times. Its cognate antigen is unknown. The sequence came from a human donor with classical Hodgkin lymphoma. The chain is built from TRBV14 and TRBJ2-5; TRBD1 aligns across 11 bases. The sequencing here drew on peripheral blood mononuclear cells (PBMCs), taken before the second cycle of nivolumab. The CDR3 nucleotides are TGTGCCAGCAGCCAGTGGGACAGGGGGTATGAGACCCAGTACTTC. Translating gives CASSQWDRGYETQYF.